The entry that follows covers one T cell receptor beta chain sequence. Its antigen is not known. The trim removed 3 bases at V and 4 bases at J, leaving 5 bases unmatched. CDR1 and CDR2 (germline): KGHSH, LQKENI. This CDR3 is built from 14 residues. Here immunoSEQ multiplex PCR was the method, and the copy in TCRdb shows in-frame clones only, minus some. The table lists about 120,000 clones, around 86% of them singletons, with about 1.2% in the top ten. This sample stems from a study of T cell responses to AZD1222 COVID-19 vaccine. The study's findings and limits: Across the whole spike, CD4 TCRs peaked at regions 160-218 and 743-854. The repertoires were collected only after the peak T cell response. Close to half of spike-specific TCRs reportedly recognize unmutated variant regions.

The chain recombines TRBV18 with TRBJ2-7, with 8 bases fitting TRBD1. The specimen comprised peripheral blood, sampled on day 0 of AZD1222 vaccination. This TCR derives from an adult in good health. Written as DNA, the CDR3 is TGTGCCAGCTCACCGGGACGGACAGGGTACGAGCAGTACTTC. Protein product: CASSPGRTGYEQYF.